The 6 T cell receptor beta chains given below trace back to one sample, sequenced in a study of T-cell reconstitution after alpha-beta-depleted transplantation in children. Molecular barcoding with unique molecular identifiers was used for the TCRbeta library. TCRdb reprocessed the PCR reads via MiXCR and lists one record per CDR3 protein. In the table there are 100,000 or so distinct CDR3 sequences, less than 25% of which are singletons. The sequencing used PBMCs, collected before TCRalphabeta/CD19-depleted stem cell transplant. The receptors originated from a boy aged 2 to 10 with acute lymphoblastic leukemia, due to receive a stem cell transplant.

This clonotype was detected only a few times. The chain's CDR3 is CASSLGGRSNSNYGYTF. The CDR3 bases are TGTGCCAGCAGCTTAGGAGGCAGGTCAAACTCTAACTATGGCTACACCTTC. V is TRBV7-9 and J is TRBJ1-2; D remains unclear. The CDR3 has 17 residues. Per the germline V gene, CDR1 is SEHNR and CDR2 is FQNEAQ (reference sequence). Trimming removed 1 base at V and 0 bases at J, with 15 bases between.

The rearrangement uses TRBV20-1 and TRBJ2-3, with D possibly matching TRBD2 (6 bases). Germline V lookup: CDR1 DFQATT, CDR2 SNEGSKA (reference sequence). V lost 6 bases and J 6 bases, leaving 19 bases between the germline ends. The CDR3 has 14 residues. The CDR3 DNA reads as TGCAGTGCCAGTGGGGTAGCGGAGACGGATACGCAGTATTTT. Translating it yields CSASGVAETDTQYF.

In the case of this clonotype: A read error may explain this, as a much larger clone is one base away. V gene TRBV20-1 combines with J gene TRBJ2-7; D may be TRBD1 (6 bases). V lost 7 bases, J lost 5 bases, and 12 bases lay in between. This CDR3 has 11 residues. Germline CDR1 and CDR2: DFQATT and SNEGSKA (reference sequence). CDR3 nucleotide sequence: TGCAGTGTACAGGGTACCAACGAGCAGTACTTC. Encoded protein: CSVQGTNEQYF.

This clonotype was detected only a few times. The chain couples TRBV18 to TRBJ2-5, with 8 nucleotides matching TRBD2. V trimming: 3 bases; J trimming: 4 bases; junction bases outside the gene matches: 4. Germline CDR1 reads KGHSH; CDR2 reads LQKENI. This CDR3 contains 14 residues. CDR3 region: CASSPGTRGETQYF. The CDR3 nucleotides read TGTGCCAGCTCACCCGGGACTAGAGGAGAGACCCAGTACTTC.

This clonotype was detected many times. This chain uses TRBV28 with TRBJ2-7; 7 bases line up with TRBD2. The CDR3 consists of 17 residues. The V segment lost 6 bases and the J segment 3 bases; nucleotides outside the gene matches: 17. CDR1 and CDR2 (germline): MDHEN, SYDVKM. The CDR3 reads CASSERLAEVPIYEQYF. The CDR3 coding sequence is TGTGCCAGCAGCGAGAGGCTAGCGGAGGTCCCAATCTACGAGCAGTACTTC.

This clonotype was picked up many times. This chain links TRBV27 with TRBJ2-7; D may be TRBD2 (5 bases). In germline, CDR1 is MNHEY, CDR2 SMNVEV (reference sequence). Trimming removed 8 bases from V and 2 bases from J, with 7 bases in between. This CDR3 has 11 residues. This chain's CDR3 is CASGLPYEQYF. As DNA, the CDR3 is TGTGCCAGCGGACTTCCCTACGAGCAGTACTTC.